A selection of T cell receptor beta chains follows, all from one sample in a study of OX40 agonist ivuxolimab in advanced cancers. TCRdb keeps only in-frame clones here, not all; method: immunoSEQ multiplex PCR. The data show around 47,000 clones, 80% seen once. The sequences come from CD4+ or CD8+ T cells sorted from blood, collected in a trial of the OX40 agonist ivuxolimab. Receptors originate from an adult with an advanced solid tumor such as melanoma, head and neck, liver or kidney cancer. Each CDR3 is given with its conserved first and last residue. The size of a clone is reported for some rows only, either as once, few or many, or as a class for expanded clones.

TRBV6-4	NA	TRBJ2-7	CASSDSKGRVEQYF
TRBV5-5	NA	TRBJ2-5	CASRGGWTSGSGWETQYF
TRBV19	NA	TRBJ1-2	CASSRRDTTNYGYTF
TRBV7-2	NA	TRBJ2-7	CASSSDVSKQYF
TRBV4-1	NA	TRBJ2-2	CASSQDVGFANTGELFF
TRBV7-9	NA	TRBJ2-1	CASTEGLAHEQFF
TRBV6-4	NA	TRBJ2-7	CASSDSVPPHREYEQYF
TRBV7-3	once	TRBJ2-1	CASSLNALAGRDEQFF
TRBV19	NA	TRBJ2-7	CASAREWGYEQYF
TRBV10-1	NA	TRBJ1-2	CASSESRDRSRQTF
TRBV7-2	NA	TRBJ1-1	CASSLQRAVGLEAFF
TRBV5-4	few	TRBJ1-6	CASSLETGIRSPLHF
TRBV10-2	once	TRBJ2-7	CASRRTDTYEQYF
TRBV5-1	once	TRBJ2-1	CASSLEPPGQGHNEQFF
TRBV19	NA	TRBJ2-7	CASSIVGQGISYEQYF
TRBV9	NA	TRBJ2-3	CASSVSGVFFSDTQYF
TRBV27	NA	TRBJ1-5	CASSLEPLGQPQHF
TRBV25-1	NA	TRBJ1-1	CASSHGRNTEAFF
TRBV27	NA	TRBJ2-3	CASSFQLAGPDTQYF
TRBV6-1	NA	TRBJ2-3	CASLGRRGGRDTQYF
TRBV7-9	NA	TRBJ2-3	CASSFGGQGKDTQYF
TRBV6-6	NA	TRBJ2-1	CASSAGPHNEQFF